Below are 15 T cell receptor beta chains sequenced from a single sample in a study of graft-versus-host responses after intestinal transplantation. Here immunoSEQ multiplex PCR was the method, and the copy in TCRdb shows in-frame clones only, minus some. The sample records 29,000 or so clones, about three quarters being singletons. Tissue processing of the graft released intraepithelial and lamina propria lymphocytes from it. Sequenced here: ileum tissue, sampled 98 days after intestinal transplantation. The receptor source for this set is a human patient who received an intestinal transplant, so some T cells may come from the graft donor.

This chain uses TRBV10-3 with TRBJ1-1, with a possible D match to TRBD1 (6 bases). Trimming took 4 bases from V and 3 from J, leaving 12 bases between them. The CDR3 covers 14 residues. Germline V gene sequence: CDR1 ENHRY, CDR2 SYGVKD. This CDR3 reads CAISVVRGDTEAFF. CDR3 nucleotide sequence: TGTGCCATCAGTGTGGTCAGGGGTGACACTGAAGCTTTCTTT.

The genes are TRBV2 and TRBJ1-6; D is unresolved. V lost 3 bases, J lost 3 bases, and 9 bases lay in between. The CDR3 extends over 15 amino acids. Germline CDR1 is SNHLY and CDR2 is FYNNEI. The CDR3: CASSDLQLYNSPLHF. The DNA of the CDR3 is TGTGCCAGCAGTGATCTACAGCTCTATAATTCACCCCTCCACTTT.

On this clone itself: Relative to the germline gene, one junction end is altered; a read error may explain this. The same CDR3 is also encoded by other DNA sequences in this sample. This rearrangement joins TRBV4-1 to TRBJ1-1, with D perhaps TRBD1 (5 bases). The length of the CDR3 is 16 residues. Germline assignment: CDR1 MGHRA and CDR2 YSYEKL. The CDR3 here is CASSPPGGPVYTEAFF. DNA of the CDR3: TGTGCCAGCAGCCCCCCCGGGGGACCCGTTTACACTGAAGCTTTCTTT.

This clone has only a few counts. The V gene is TRBV4-2, the J gene TRBJ2-3, with 9 bases that match TRBD2. Germline CDR1 and CDR2: LGHNA and YNFKEQ. Losses at the gene ends were 0 bases for V and 1 base for J; bases not matched to a gene: 17. The CDR3 sequence is 21 residues long. The CDR3, as DNA: TGTGCCAGCAGCCAAGATCCCCCCGTGAGCGGGGGGCCGAGGGGCACAGATACGCAGTATTTT. Translated, it gives CASSQDPPVSGGPRGTDTQYF.

Of note for this clone: An end of the junction does not agree with germline; a read error may underlie this. The gene calls are TRBV27 and TRBJ1-2; no definite D call. The CDR3 is 16 residues long. The germline V gene has CDR1 MNHEY and CDR2 SMNVEV (reference sequence). In nucleotides, the CDR3 is TGTGCCGGCAGTCCTAATGGGCCAGCGCGAGGGTATGGCTACACCTTC. Protein product: CAGSPNGPARGYGYTF.

The chain combines TRBV4-1 with TRBJ2-3; the D gene is possibly TRBD2 (6 bases). In germline, CDR1 is MGHRA, CDR2 YSYEKL. This CDR3 has 15 amino acids. The ends were cut back, 3 bases at V and 1 base at J, with 11 bases in the middle. The CDR3 loop reads CASSHQRAGTDTQYF. The CDR3 DNA reads as TGCGCCAGCAGCCACCAGCGGGCGGGCACAGATACGCAGTATTTT.

This clone has a single count. The CDR3, as DNA: TGTGCCAGCAGCTTAGTGGAACTTGGGACTGAAGCTTTCTTT. Translated: CASSLVELGTEAFF. This sequence joins TRBV7-9 and TRBJ1-1; D ambiguous. Trimming stripped 1 base from V and 5 bases from J, with 11 bases between. From germline, CDR1 is SEHNR and CDR2 FQNEAQ (reference sequence). This CDR3 has 14 residues.

This chain links TRBV12-1 with TRBJ2-3. TRBV12-1 is noted as a pseudogene. This CDR3 comprises 16 residues. The CDR3 DNA reads as TGTGCCAGCAGCCGATTTCGGTGGCCCAGCACAGATACGCAGTATTTT. This gives the protein CASSRFRWPSTDTQYF.

This clone was found a few times. The V gene is TRBV19, the J gene TRBJ1-3; D not resolved. Germline V lookup: CDR1 LNHDA, CDR2 SQIVND (reference sequence). V gave up 3 bases and J gave up 3 bases, with 12 bases separating them. The CDR3 runs 15 residues. The CDR3 sequence is CASSIGWALGNTIYF. CDR3 nucleotide sequence: TGTGCCAGTAGTATCGGTTGGGCGCTTGGAAACACCATATATTTT.

This chain links TRBV5-1 with TRBJ2-5, with TRBD1 matching 8 bases. Germline assignment: CDR1 SGHRS and CDR2 YFSETQ. With V trimmed by 4 bases and J by 2 bases, 4 bases remained unmatched. The CDR3 is 14 residues long. The CDR3 sequence: CASSLTGVQETQYF. The CDR3 DNA is TGCGCCAGCAGCCTGACAGGGGTTCAAGAGACCCAGTACTTC.

As regards this clone: This same CDR3 is encoded by further DNA sequences in the sample. The chain is built from TRBV18 and TRBJ1-1, with 7 bases identical to TRBD1. The ends lost 6 bases at V and 5 bases at J; junction bases unmatched: 9. CDR3 length: 14 residues. Germline CDR1 reads KGHSH; CDR2 reads LQKENI. The CDR3 DNA reads as TGTGCCAGCTCCCTCGGGACAGCCAATACTGAAGCTTTCTTT. Translating gives CASSLGTANTEAFF. Full variable domain (outside the CDR3, taken from reference TRBV18 and TRBJ1-1): NAGVMQNPRHLVRRRGQEARLRCSPMKGHSHVYWYRQLPEEGLKFMVYLQKENIIDESGMPKERFSAEFPKEGPSILRIQQVVRGDSAAYFCASSLGTANTEAFFGQGTRLTVV.

The chain uses TRBV10-3 and TRBJ2-2, with D perhaps TRBD1 (6 bases). Trimming shortened V by 4 bases and J by 3 bases, and 9 bases separated the two germline ends. The germline CDR1 and CDR2 sequences are ENHRY and SYGVKD. This CDR3 comprises 14 residues. CDR3 region: CAISGTDYTGELFF. The CDR3 coding sequence is TGTGCCATCAGTGGGACAGATTACACCGGGGAGCTGTTTTTT.

This clone occurred once. The chain links TRBV4-1 to TRBJ2-3; 14 nucleotides line up with TRBD2. Germline V lookup: CDR1 MGHRA, CDR2 YSYEKL. The CDR3 is made up of 18 amino acids. V trimming: 4 bases; J trimming: 5 bases; junction bases outside the gene matches: 11. The CDR3 is CASSPGLAGEDPKDTQYF. The DNA for the CDR3 is TGCGCCAGCAGCCCGGGACTAGCGGGGGAGGACCCAAAAGATACGCAGTATTTT.

The rearrangement uses TRBV14 and TRBJ2-7; 11 nucleotides line up with TRBD1. This CDR3 is 15 amino acids long. Germline CDR1 is SGHDN and CDR2 is FVKESK. With 0 bases clipped from V and 3 bases from J, the junction kept 1 base outside the gene matches. In DNA form, the CDR3 reads TGTGCCAGCAGCCAAGAGGGGACAGGGGGCTACGAGCAGTACTTC. Its translation is CASSQEGTGGYEQYF.

Here the CDR3 reads CASSLLLAGGADTQYF. The CDR3 DNA follows: TGCGCCAGCAGCTTGTTACTAGCGGGGGGAGCAGATACGCAGTATTTT. The V and J genes are TRBV5-1 and TRBJ2-3; 12 bases are shared with TRBD2. The junction had 4 bases not matched to a gene; V was cut back by 1 base and J by 4 bases. Per germline, CDR1 SGHRS and CDR2 YFSETQ. This CDR3 region has 16 residues. Full variable domain (remainder filled in from reference TRBV5-1 and TRBJ2-3): KAGVTQTPRYLIKTRGQQVTLSCSPISGHRSVSWYQQTPGQGLQFLFEYFSETQRNKGNFPGRFSGRQFSNSRSEMNVSTLELGDSALYLCASSLLLAGGADTQYFGPGTRLTVL.